This T cell receptor beta chain comes out of a study of response to subunit inactivated influenza vaccine. TCRdb passed the RT-PCR reads through MiXCR, listing each CDR3 protein once. This repertoire shows approximately 570,000 distinct CDR3 sequences, around 8% found once; its top ten account for around 13%. This clonotype was seen a handful of times. Its specificity is not known. In germline, CDR1 is MDHEN, CDR2 SYDVKM. The CDR3 sequence is 14 residues long. V shed 6 bases and J shed 2 bases, with 12 bases lying between them. Whole-study findings and limits: With each seasonal influenza vaccination, the authors suggested, few new T cells are recruited.

The TCR sequence derives from a man aged 45 to 70 who received an inactivated influenza vaccine. V usage is TRBV28 and J usage is TRBJ2-3, with a tentative D call TRBD2 (6 bases). Sample: PBMCs from blood, taken about 23 months after vaccination. Written as DNA, the CDR3 is TGTGCCAGCAGCAATAGCGGTCACACAGATACGCAGTATTTT. Translating gives CASSNSGHTDTQYF.